The rows below give T cell receptor beta chains drawn from one sample of a study of beta chain features in type 1 diabetes. TCRdb keeps only in-frame clones here, not all; method: immunoSEQ multiplex PCR. The table includes under 450,000 clones, about 15% detected once. The specimen sequenced was naive CD4+ T cells from blood. The receptors shown here come from a man aged 25 to 45 in good health. CDR3s include the opening cysteine and the closing phenylalanine or tryptophan. Each record gives: J gene, CDR3 length, D gene, V gene, clone size, CDR3 DNA, CDR3 protein. A D gene is named only where the DNA matches it firmly. Size is stated for part of the rows, as once, few or many counts, or as a class when the clone is expanded.

TRBJ1-5	14	.	TRBV18	few	TGTGCCAGCTCACCTCAGGGGAACAATCAGCCCCAGCATTTT	CASSPQGNNQPQHF
TRBJ2-5	14	.	TRBV7-2	few	TGTGCCAGCAGCCCCCGTGGGGGAAGGGAGACCCAGTACTTC	CASSPRGGRETQYF
TRBJ1-2	13	.	TRBV9	.	TGTGCCAGCAGCACGACTGTGGCGGGAGGCTACACCTTC	CASSTTVAGGYTF
TRBJ2-7	11	.	TRBV6-5	.	TGTGCCAGCAGTTCAGGGTCCGAGCAGTACTTC	CASSSGSEQYF
TRBJ2-4	13	.	TRBV7-7	few	TGTGCTAGCAGCGTCGGACCTAAAAACATTCAGTACTTC	CASSVGPKNIQYF
TRBJ2-3	18	TRBD2	TRBV5-4	few	TGTGCCAGCAGCACGGGACTAGCGGGGTATACTAGCACAGATACGCAGTATTTT	CASSTGLAGYTSTDTQYF
TRBJ1-2	15	.	TRBV13	.	TGTGCCAGCAGCCAACTCCGACAGAAATACTATGGCTACACCTTC	CASSQLRQKYYGYTF
TRBJ2-1	15	.	TRBV6-5	.	TGTGCCAGCAGTTACTCTCCGAGCTCCTACAATGAGCAGTTCTTC	CASSYSPSSYNEQFF
TRBJ1-2	13	.	TRBV29-1	few	TGCAGCGTTCGGACAGAGCGTAACTATGGCTACACCTTC	CSVRTERNYGYTF
TRBJ1-2	14	.	TRBV27	.	TGTGCCAGCAGCCGACAGGTCGGGAGTGGAGGCTACACCTTC	CASSRQVGSGGYTF
TRBJ2-5	11	.	TRBV25-1	.	TGTGCCAGCAGTCCGGGACAGACCCAGTACTTC	CASSPGQTQYF
TRBJ2-7	15	.	TRBV19	few	TGTGCCAGTAGTACCCTTCTGGGGCGCGGGTACGAGCAGTACTTC	CASSTLLGRGYEQYF
TRBJ1-3	12	.	TRBV7-9	few	TGTGCCAGCAGCTTAGCCGGAAACACCATATATTTT	CASSLAGNTIYF
TRBJ1-2	17	.	TRBV4-2	few	TGTGCCAGCAGCCAAGGCGCCGCAGGGACTCATAACTATGGCTACACCTTC	CASSQGAAGTHNYGYTF
TRBJ2-4	17	.	TRBV5-1	few	TGCGCCAGCAGCGTCCCCCTGGGCGGAATAGCCAAAAACATTCAGTACTTC	CASSVPLGGIAKNIQYF
TRBJ1-2	13	.	TRBV7-9	.	TGTGCCAGCAGCTGGGCCGCGGCTTCTGGCTACACCTTC	CASSWAAASGYTF
TRBJ1-1	14	.	TRBV6-6	few	TGTGCCAGCAGTTACCCCAGGCAAACTTCTGAAGCTTTCTTT	CASSYPRQTSEAFF
TRBJ2-3	15	.	TRBV6-5	few	TGTGCCAGCAGTTTCGCATCGACATCTCCTGATACGCAGTATTTT	CASSFASTSPDTQYF
TRBJ2-2	15	.	TRBV5-1	.	TGCGCCAGCAGCTTGTGGGGCCCGAACACCGGGGAGCTGTTTTTT	CASSLWGPNTGELFF
TRBJ1-4	12	.	TRBV29-1	few	TGCAGCGGGAGCTCGGCACATGAAAAACTGTTTTTT	CSGSSAHEKLFF
TRBJ2-6	18	.	TRBV15	once	TGTGCCACCAGCAGAATAGGGAGTAGCCTCACGATGGCCAACGTCCTGACTTTC	CATSRIGSSLTMANVLTF
TRBJ1-1	14	TRBD1	TRBV10-3	few	TGTGCCATCAGGGGGACAGCCATGAACACTGAAGCTTTCTTT	CAIRGTAMNTEAFF
TRBJ2-7	16	TRBD1	TRBV4-3	few	TGCGCCAGCAGACGCGCGGCCGGGACAGGGGTATACGAGCAGTACTTC	CASRRAAGTGVYEQYF
TRBJ2-7	15	TRBD1	TRBV7-9	.	TGTGCCAGCAGCGGACGGACAGGGTTTCTCTACGAGCAGTACTTC	CASSGRTGFLYEQYF
TRBJ2-2	17	TRBD2	TRBV14	.	TGTGCCAGCAGCCAAGATCATGAACTAGCGAGCACCGGGGAGCTGTTTTTT	CASSQDHELASTGELFF
TRBJ2-7	14	TRBD1	TRBV6-6	few	TGTGCCAGCAGTTACGGGGGACAGGACTACGAGCAGTACTTC	CASSYGGQDYEQYF
TRBJ2-1	13	.	TRBV7-9	many	TGTGCCAGCAGCTTAGCTTCGAACAATGAGCAGTTCTTC	CASSLASNNEQFF
TRBJ1-1	13	.	TRBV19	few	TGTGCCAGTAGTATGATTCAGGGCACTGAAGCTTTCTTT	CASSMIQGTEAFF
TRBJ2-1	16	TRBD2	TRBV15	.	TGTGCCACCAGCACCGCGGGGATAGGGACTAGCCTAGAGCAGTTCTTC	CATSTAGIGTSLEQFF
TRBJ2-1	13	TRBD2	TRBV19	few	TGTGCCAGTTGGACTAGCGGCTACAATGAGCAGTTCTTC	CASWTSGYNEQFF
TRBJ1-1	15	TRBD1	TRBV14	.	TGTGCCAGCAGCCAAGCAGGGGGTGGCAACACTGAAGCTTTCTTT	CASSQAGGGNTEAFF
TRBJ1-1	13	.	TRBV7-8	.	TGTGCCAGCAGCTCCCACAGCGCCTCGGGGGCTTTCTTT	CASSSHSASGAFF
TRBJ2-7	11	.	TRBV20-1	few	TGCAGTGCACGCTGGGGAGTCGAGCAGTACTTC	CSARWGVEQYF
TRBJ2-7	16	.	TRBV9	.	TGTGCCAGCAGCGTAGAAGGGCAGGGGTTGCCCTACGAGCAGTACTTC	CASSVEGQGLPYEQYF
TRBJ2-7	12	.	TRBV29-1	few	TGCAGGAACACCTTCATAACCTACGAGCAGTACTTC	CRNTFITYEQYF
TRBJ2-7	13	.	TRBV18	.	TGTGCCAGCTCACCTGTTGAGTTCTACGAGCAGTACTTC	CASSPVEFYEQYF
TRBJ2-4	15	.	TRBV4-2	few	TGTGCCAGCAGCCAAGGAGTGGGAGTCAAAAACATTCAGTACTTC	CASSQGVGVKNIQYF
TRBJ2-6	15	.	TRBV5-6	.	TGTGCCAGCAGCTTGGAGGGAGCTGGGGCCAACGTCCTGACTTTC	CASSLEGAGANVLTF
TRBJ2-1	15	TRBD2	TRBV7-9	few	TGTGCCAGCAGCAATAGCGGGAGTATTTTCGATGAGCAGTTCTTC	CASSNSGSIFDEQFF
TRBJ1-2	15	.	TRBV29-1	.	TGCAGCGCTACCCGGTTCGCTGACAGCTCCTATGGCTACACCTTC	CSATRFADSSYGYTF